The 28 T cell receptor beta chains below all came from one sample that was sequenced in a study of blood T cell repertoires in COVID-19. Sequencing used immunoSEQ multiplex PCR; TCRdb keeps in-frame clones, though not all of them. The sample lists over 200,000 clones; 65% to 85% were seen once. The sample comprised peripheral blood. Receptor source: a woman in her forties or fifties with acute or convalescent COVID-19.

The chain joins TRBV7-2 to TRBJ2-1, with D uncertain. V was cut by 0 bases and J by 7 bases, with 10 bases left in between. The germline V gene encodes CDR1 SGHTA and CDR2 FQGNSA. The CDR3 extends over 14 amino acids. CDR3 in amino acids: CASSLAQARNEQFF. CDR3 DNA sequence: TGTGCCAGCAGCTTAGCTCAAGCTAGGAATGAGCAGTTCTTC.

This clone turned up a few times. The CDR3 region is CASSMGGHDGWQPQHF. Written as DNA, the CDR3 is TGTGCCAGTAGTATGGGGGGTCACGACGGCTGGCAGCCCCAGCATTTT. The rearrangement links TRBV19 to TRBJ1-5, with a possible D match to TRBD1 (5 bases). Per the germline V gene, CDR1 is LNHDA and CDR2 is SQIVND (reference sequence). There are 16 residues in the CDR3. With 3 bases removed from V and 7 bases from J, the gap between germline ends came to 19 bases.

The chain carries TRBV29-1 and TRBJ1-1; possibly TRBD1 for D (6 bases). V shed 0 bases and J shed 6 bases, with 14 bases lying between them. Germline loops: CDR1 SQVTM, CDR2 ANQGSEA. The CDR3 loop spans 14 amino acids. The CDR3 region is CSVEDIQQGAEAFF. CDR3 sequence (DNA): TGCAGCGTTGAAGATATACAACAGGGTGCTGAAGCTTTCTTT.

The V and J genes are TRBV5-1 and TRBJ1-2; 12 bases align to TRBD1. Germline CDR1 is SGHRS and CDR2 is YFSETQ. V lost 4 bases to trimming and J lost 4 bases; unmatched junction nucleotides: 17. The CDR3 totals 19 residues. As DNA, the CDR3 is TGCGCCAGCAGCGTCGGCCCGGGACAGGGGGCTCTTCATGGCTATGGCTACACCTTC. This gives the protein CASSVGPGQGALHGYGYTF.

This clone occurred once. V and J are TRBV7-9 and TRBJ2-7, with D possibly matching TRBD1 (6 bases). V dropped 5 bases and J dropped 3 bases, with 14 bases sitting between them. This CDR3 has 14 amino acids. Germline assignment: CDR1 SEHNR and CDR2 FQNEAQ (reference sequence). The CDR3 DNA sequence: TGTGCCAGCAGCCGAATCGACAGGATCTACGAGCAGTACTTC. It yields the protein CASSRIDRIYEQYF.

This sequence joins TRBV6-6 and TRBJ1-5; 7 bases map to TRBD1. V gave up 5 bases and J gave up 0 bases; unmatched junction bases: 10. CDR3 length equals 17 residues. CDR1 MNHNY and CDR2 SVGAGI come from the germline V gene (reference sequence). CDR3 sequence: CASSLTGRITSNQPQHF. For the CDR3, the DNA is TGTGCCAGCAGTCTGACAGGGAGGATAACTAGCAATCAGCCCCAGCATTTT.

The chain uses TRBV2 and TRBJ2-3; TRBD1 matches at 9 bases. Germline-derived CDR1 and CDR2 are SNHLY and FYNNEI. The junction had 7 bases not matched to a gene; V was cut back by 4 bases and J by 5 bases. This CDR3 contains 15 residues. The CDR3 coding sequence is TGTGCCAGCAGTGGGGAACAGGGGGCAGGAGATACGCAGTATTTT. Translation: CASSGEQGAGDTQYF. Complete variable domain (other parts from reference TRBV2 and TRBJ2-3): EPEVTQTPSHQVTQMGQEVILRCVPISNHLYFYWYRQILGQKVEFLVSFYNNEISEKSEIFDDQFSVERPDGSNFTLKIRSTKLEDSAMYFCASSGEQGAGDTQYFGPGTRLTVL.

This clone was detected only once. CDR3 residues: CASSTTSGPLTEAFF. CDR3 coding DNA: TGTGCCAGTAGTACGACATCTGGGCCCTTAACTGAAGCTTTCTTT. The chain couples TRBV19 to TRBJ1-1; D not resolved. Trimming removed 4 bases from V and 5 bases from J, with 17 bases in between. There are 15 residues in the CDR3. Per the germline V gene, CDR1 is LNHDA and CDR2 is SQIVND (reference sequence). Full variable domain (missing parts from reference TRBV19 and TRBJ1-1): DGGITQSPKYLFRKEGQNVTLSCEQNLNHDAMYWYRQDPGQGLRLIYYSQIVNDFQKGDIAEGYSVSREKKESFPLTVTSAQKNPTAFYLCASSTTSGPLTEAFFGQGTRLTVV.

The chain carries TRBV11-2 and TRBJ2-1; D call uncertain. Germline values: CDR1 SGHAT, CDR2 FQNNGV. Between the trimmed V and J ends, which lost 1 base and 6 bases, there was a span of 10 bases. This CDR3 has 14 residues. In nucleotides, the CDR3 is TGTGCCAGCAGCTTAGGTAGAACTGCCAATGAGCAGTTCTTC. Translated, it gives CASSLGRTANEQFF.

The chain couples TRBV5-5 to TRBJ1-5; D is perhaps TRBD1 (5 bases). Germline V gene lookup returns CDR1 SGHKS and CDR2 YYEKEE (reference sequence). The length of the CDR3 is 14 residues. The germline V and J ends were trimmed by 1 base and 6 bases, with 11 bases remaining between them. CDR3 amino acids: CASSLRGWGQPQHF. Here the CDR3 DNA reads TGTGCCAGCAGCTTGAGGGGTTGGGGTCAGCCCCAGCATTTT.

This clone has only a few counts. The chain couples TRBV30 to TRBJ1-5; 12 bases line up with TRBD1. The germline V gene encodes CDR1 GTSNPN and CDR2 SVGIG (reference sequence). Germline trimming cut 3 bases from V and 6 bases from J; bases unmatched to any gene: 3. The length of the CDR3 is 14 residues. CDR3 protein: CAWRGTGGVQPQHF. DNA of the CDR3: TGTGCCTGGAGAGGGACAGGGGGCGTTCAGCCCCAGCATTTT.

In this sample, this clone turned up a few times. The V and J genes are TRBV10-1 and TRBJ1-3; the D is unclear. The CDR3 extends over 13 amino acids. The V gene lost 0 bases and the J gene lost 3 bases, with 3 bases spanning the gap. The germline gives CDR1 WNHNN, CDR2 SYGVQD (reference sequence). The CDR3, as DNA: TGCGCCAGCAGTGAGTCTCTTGGAAACACCATATATTTT. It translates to CASSESLGNTIYF.

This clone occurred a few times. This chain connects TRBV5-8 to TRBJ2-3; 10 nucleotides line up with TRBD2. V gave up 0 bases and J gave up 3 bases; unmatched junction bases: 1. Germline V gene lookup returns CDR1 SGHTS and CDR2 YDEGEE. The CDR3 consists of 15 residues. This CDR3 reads CASSLASGRTDTQYF. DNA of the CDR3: TGTGCCAGCAGCTTGGCTAGCGGGAGAACAGATACGCAGTATTTT.

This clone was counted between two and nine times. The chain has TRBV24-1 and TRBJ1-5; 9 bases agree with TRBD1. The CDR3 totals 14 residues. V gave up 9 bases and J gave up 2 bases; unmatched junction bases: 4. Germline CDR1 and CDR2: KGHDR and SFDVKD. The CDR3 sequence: CATQRTGGNQPQHF. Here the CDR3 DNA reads TGTGCCACCCAGAGGACAGGGGGCAATCAGCCCCAGCATTTT.

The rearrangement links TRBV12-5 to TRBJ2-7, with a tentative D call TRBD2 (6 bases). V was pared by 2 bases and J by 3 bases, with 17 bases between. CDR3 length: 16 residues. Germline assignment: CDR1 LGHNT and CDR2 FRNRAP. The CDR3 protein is CASGLLVPLGSYEQYF. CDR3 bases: TGTGCTAGTGGTTTGCTAGTCCCCCTCGGGAGCTACGAGCAGTACTTC.

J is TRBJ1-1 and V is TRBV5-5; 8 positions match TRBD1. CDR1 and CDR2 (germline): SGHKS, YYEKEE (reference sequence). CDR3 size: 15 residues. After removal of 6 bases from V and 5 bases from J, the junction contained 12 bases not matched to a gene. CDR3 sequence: CASIWAGGGSTEAFF. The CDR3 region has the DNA TGTGCCAGCATTTGGGCAGGGGGCGGATCGACTGAAGCTTTCTTT. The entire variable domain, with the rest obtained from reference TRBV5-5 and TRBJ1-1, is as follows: DAGVTQSPTHLIKTRGQQVTLRCSPISGHKSVSWYQQVLGQGPQFIFQYYEKEERGRGNFPDRFSARQFPNYSSELNVNALLLGDSALYLCASIWAGGGSTEAFFGQGTRLTVV.

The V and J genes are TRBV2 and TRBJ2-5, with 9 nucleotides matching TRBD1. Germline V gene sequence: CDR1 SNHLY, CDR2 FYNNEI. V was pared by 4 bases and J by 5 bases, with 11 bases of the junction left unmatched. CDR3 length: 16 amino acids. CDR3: CASSGGRGQGLETQYF. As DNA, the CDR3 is TGTGCCAGCAGTGGTGGTCGGGGACAGGGCTTGGAGACCCAGTACTTC.

The CDR3 bases are TGTGCCTTTTCCAGGGACTCTGGGGCCAACGTCCTGACTTTC. Amino acids: CAFSRDSGANVLTF. This chain connects TRBV30 to TRBJ2-6; a weak D match, TRBD1 (5 bases). CDR1 and CDR2 (germline): GTSNPN, SVGIG (reference sequence). The CDR3 is made up of 14 amino acids. V lost 7 bases to trimming and J lost 0 bases, with 10 bases between them.

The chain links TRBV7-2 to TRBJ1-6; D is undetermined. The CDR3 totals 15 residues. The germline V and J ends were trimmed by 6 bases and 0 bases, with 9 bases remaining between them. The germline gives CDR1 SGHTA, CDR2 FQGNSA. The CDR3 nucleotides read TGTGCCAGCAGAGGTGGGAGCTCCTATAATTCACCCCTCCACTTT. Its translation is CASRGGSSYNSPLHF.

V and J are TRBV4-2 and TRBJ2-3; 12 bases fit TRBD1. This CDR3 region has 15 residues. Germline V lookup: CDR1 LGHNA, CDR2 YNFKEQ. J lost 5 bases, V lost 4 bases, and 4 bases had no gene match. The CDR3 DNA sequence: TGTGCCAGCAGCCCCCGGGACAGGGGGCAAGATACGCAGTATTTT. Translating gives CASSPRDRGQDTQYF.

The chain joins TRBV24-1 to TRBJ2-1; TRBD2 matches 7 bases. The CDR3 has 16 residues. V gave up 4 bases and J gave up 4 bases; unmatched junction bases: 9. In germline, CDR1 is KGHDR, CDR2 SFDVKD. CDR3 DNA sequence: TGTGCCACCAGTGACCCCGGTCTAGCGGCTTACAATGAGCAGTTCTTC. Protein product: CATSDPGLAAYNEQFF.

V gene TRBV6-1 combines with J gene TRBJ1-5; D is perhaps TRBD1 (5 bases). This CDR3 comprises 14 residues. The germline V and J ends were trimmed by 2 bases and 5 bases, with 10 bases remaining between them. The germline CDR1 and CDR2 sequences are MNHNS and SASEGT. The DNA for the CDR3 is TGTGCCAGCAGTGAATGGGGGGGGGATCAGCCCCAGCATTTT. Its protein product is CASSEWGGDQPQHF.

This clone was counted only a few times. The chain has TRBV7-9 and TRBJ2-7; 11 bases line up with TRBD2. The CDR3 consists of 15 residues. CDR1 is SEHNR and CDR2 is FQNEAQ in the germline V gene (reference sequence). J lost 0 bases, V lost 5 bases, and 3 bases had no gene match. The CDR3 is CASSPTSGSSYEQYF. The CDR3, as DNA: TGTGCCAGCAGCCCTACTAGCGGGAGCTCCTACGAGCAGTACTTC.

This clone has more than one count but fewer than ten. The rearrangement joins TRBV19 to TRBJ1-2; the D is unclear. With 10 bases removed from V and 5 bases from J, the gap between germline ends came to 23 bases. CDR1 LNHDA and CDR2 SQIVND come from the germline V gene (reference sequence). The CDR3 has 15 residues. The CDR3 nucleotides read TGTGCCACTTCTCTCGGGATTTCTCCTTTATATGGCTACACCTTC. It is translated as CATSLGISPLYGYTF.

CDR3 sequence reads: CASNTGTFHEQYF. In DNA form, the CDR3 reads TGTGCCAGTAATACCGGGACATTTCACGAGCAGTACTTC. The chain recombines TRBV19 with TRBJ2-7; D perhaps matches TRBD1 (6 bases). CDR3 length: 13 residues. CDR1 LNHDA and CDR2 SQIVND come from the germline V gene (reference sequence). V dropped 7 bases and J dropped 5 bases, with 15 bases sitting between them.

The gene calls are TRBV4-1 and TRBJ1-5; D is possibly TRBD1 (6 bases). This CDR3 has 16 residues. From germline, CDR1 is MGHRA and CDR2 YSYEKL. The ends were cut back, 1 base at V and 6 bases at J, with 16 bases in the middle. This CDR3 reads CASSQGLRGRSQPQHF. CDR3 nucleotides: TGCGCCAGCAGCCAAGGCCTCAGGGGTAGGAGTCAGCCCCAGCATTTT.

This CDR3 reads CASPSMSGLIQYF. In DNA form, the CDR3 reads TGTGCCTCCCCCTCCATGTCTGGACTCATTCAGTACTTC. This chain uses TRBV6-5 with TRBJ2-4; tentative D call: TRBD2 (5 bases). Germline CDR1 MNHEY, CDR2 SVGAGI. The CDR3 runs 13 residues. The germline V and J ends were trimmed by 11 bases and 9 bases, with 20 bases remaining between them.

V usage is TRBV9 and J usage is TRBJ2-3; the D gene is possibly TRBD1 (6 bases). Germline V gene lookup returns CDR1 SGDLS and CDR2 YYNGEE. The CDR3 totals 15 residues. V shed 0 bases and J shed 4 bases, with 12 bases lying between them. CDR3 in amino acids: CASSVGGRGPDTQYF. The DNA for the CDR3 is TGTGCCAGCAGCGTAGGCGGCAGGGGCCCAGATACGCAGTATTTT.